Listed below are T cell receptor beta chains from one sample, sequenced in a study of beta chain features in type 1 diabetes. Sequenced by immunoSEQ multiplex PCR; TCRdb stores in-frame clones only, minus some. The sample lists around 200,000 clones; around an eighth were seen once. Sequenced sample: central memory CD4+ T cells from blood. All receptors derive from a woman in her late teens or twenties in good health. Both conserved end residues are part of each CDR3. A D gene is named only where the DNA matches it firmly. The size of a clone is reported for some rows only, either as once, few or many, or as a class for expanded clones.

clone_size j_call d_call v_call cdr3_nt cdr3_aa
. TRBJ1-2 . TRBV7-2 TGTGCCAGCAGCTTACCCCTCCAGGCCAACTATGGCTACACCTTC CASSLPLQANYGYTF
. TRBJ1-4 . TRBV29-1 TGCAGCGCTTCCGACTTTAATGAAAAACTGTTTTTT CSASDFNEKLFF
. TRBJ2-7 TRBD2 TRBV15 TGTGCCACCAGCAGAGAATTTTTAGCGGGAGCCGGCTACGAGCAGTACTTC CATSREFLAGAGYEQYF
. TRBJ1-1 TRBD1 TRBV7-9 TGTGCCAGCAGCCTGGGACAGACCTACTTGAACACTGAAGCTTTCTTT CASSLGQTYLNTEAFF
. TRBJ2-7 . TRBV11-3 TGTGCCAGCAGCCACCGGGAAGACTCCTACGAGCAGTACTTC CASSHREDSYEQYF
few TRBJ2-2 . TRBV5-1 TGCGCCAGCAATCCTGTGAACACCGGGGAGCTGTTTTTT CASNPVNTGELFF
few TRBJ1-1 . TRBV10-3 TGTGCCATCACCTTCGGTAAGAACACTGAAGCTTTCTTT CAITFGKNTEAFF
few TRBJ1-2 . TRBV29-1 TGCAGCGTTGAAGATCCTACGACAGCTAACTATGGCTACACCTTC CSVEDPTTANYGYTF
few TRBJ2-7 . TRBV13 TGTGCCAGCAGCACCCAAGTGGGGGGCTACGAGCAGTACTTC CASSTQVGGYEQYF
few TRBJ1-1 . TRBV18 TGTGCCAGCTCACCAGAGGACAGAGCCTTGAACACTGAAGCTTTCTTT CASSPEDRALNTEAFF
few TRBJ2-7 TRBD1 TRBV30 TGTGCCTGGAGTGAGGCATATTTGGGACAGAGCTCCTACGAGCAGTACTTC CAWSEAYLGQSSYEQYF
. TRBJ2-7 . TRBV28 TGTGCCAGCAGTTTAGGGGGGTTCGGTCGTGAGCAGTACTTC CASSLGGFGREQYF
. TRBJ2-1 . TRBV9 TGTGCCAGCAGCGTAGGGAGGTACAATGAGCAGTTCTTC CASSVGRYNEQFF
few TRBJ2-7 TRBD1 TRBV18 TGTGCCAGCTCGCTGACGGGACAGAGCTCCCAGGAGCAGTACTTC CASSLTGQSSQEQYF
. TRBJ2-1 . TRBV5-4 TGTGCCAGCAGCCCAAATAACTACAGGGTTGGGGAGCAGTTCTTC CASSPNNYRVGEQFF